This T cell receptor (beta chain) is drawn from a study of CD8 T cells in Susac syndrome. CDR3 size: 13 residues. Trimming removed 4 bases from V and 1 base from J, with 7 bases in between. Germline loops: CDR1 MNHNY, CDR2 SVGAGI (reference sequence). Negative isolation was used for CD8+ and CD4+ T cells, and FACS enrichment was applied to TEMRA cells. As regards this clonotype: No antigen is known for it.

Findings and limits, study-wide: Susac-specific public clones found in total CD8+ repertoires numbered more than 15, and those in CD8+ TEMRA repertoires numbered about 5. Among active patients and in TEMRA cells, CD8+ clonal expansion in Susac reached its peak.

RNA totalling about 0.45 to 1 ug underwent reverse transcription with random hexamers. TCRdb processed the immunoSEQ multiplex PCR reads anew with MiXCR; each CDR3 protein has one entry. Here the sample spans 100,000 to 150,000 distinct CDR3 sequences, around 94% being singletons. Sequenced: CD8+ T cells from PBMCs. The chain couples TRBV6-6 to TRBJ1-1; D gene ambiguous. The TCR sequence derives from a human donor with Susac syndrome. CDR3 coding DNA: TGTGCCAGCAGTTTCGACGAGAACACTGAAGCTTTCTTT. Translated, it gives CASSFDENTEAFF.